The next 15 T cell receptor beta chains were all read from a single sample in a study of T-cell memory formation after mild COVID-19. TCRdb reanalysed the 5' RACE reads using MiXCR and keeps one entry per CDR3 protein. Here the sample spans 140,000 or so distinct CDR3 sequences, 15% to 20% being singletons. Sequenced: PBMCs or a T cell subset sorted from them (not recorded which). These receptors all come from an adult woman who had mild COVID-19 (a few samples of this study predate the infection). Cell type and time point are not known.

The table lists this clonotype with a few counts. The chain uses TRBV6-6 and TRBJ1-2, with D possibly matching TRBD1 (6 bases). V dropped 4 bases and J dropped 5 bases, with 17 bases sitting between them. The V gene's germline CDR1 is MNHNY and CDR2 SVGAGI (reference sequence). This CDR3 contains 15 residues. The CDR3 nucleotides are TGTGCCAGCAGTTCCTCCGGGGGGCCCCTGTATGGCTACACCTTC. Amino acid sequence: CASSSSGGPLYGYTF.

As DNA, the CDR3 is TGTGCCAGCAGTCCCGGAGGGGCGGGAGGAAATGAGCAGTTCTTC. Encoded protein: CASSPGGAGGNEQFF. J is TRBJ2-1 and V is TRBV6-6; 8 positions agree with TRBD2. The CDR3 consists of 15 residues. Germline-derived CDR1 and CDR2 are MNHNY and SVGAGI (reference sequence). The ends lost 5 bases at V and 7 bases at J; junction bases unmatched: 10.

The chain carries TRBV3-1 and TRBJ2-4; D is ambiguous. Germline-derived CDR1 and CDR2 are LGHDT and YNNKEL (reference sequence). This CDR3 has 16 amino acids. Trimming took 1 base from V and 0 from J, leaving 10 bases between them. CDR3 residues: CASSQGRTIAKNIQYF. DNA for the CDR3: TGTGCCAGCAGCCAAGGTCGGACCATAGCCAAAAACATTCAGTACTTC.

This clonotype was counted only a few times. The V gene is TRBV5-1, the J gene TRBJ2-3, with D possibly being TRBD1 or TRBD2 (5 bases each). V gave up 4 bases and J gave up 8 bases, with 26 bases separating them. The CDR3 consists of 17 residues. The germline V gene encodes CDR1 SGHRS and CDR2 YFSETQ. This chain's CDR3 is CASSVSSRDPRAGTQYF. CDR3 nucleotide sequence: TGCGCCAGCAGCGTATCTAGCCGGGACCCAAGGGCGGGTACGCAGTATTTT.

This clonotype was seen repeatedly, ten times or more. The chain links TRBV29-1 to TRBJ2-7, with 7 bases matching TRBD2. The germline gives CDR1 SQVTM, CDR2 ANQGSEA. The CDR3 runs 11 residues. V lost 4 bases, J lost 6 bases, and 3 bases stayed unmatched. CDR3 coding DNA: TGCAGCGTTGGGGGACTATCCGAGCAGTACTTC. It is translated as CSVGGLSEQYF.

This clonotype was seen a few times. V usage is TRBV3-1 and J usage is TRBJ1-2; D perhaps matches TRBD1 (6 bases). The V gene lost 0 bases and the J gene lost 6 bases, with 11 bases spanning the gap. Germline V CDR1 and CDR2: LGHDT, YNNKEL (reference sequence). The CDR3 totals 14 residues. The CDR3 loop is CASSQEQGNHGYTF. The DNA for the CDR3 is TGTGCCAGCAGCCAAGAACAGGGTAATCATGGCTACACCTTC.

Many counts were recorded for this clonotype. V and J are TRBV12-3 or TRBV12-4 and TRBJ2-3, with D perhaps being TRBD1 or TRBD2 (5 bases each). V gave up 3 bases and J gave up 3 bases, with 7 bases separating them. CDR3 length equals 13 residues. CDR3 protein: CASSFEGTDTQYF. The CDR3 DNA follows: TGTGCCAGCAGTTTCGAGGGGACAGATACGCAGTATTTT.

This rearrangement joins TRBV7-2 to TRBJ2-5, with 8 positions matching TRBD1. V lost 3 bases, J lost 4 bases, and 1 base stayed unmatched. Looked up from germline, CDR1 is SGHTA and CDR2 is FQGNSA. This CDR3 comprises 13 residues. The CDR3 DNA sequence: TGTGCCAGCAGCTTTGGACAGGGAGAGACCCAGTACTTC. Translated, it gives CASSFGQGETQYF.

This clonotype occurred a few times. This chain uses TRBV5-1 with TRBJ2-7; possibly TRBD2 for D (7 bases). Deletions cut 4 bases from V and 6 bases from J, with 11 bases between. This CDR3 spans 12 amino acids. Germline CDR1 is SGHRS and CDR2 is YFSETQ. The DNA for the CDR3 is TGCGCCAGCAGCGGGGGCGGGGGCGAGCAGTACTTC. Residues: CASSGGGGEQYF.

This sequence joins TRBV20-1 and TRBJ2-7; no clear D. CDR3 length: 11 amino acids. Trimming shortened V by 5 bases and J by 2 bases, and 7 bases separated the two germline ends. Germline assignment: CDR1 DFQATT and CDR2 SNEGSKA (reference sequence). The CDR3 nucleotides are TGCAGTGCTGGTTCGGCCTACGAGCAGTACTTC. This translates into CSAGSAYEQYF.

The count of this clonotype is one. The V gene is TRBV20-1, the J gene TRBJ1-6; D is perhaps TRBD1 (5 bases). The CDR3 has 15 residues. V was trimmed by 4 bases and J by 7 bases, leaving 17 bases between them. The germline V gene has CDR1 DFQATT and CDR2 SNEGSKA (reference sequence). CDR3 region: CSANSQGHQNSPLHF. The CDR3 nucleotides are TGCAGTGCTAACAGTCAGGGCCATCAGAATTCACCCCTCCACTTT.

This chain uses TRBV12-3 or TRBV12-4 with TRBJ1-3; the match to TRBD1 covers 9 bases. The CDR3 consists of 21 residues. J was trimmed by 4 bases and V by 4 bases; bases with no gene match: 23. The CDR3, as DNA: TGTGCCAGCAGTTCCCACGGATTTGGCGGGACAGGGATGTTTAGAGGAAACACCATATATTTT. Its translation: CASSSHGFGGTGMFRGNTIYF.

V gene TRBV4-1 combines with J gene TRBJ1-2; D ambiguous. This CDR3 contains 14 residues. Trimming took 5 bases from V and 0 from J, leaving 10 bases between them. Germline V gives CDR1 MGHRA, CDR2 YSYEKL. CDR3 nucleotides: TGCGCCAGCAGCGTTGGGGTAGCTAACTATGGCTACACCTTC. Translation gives CASSVGVANYGYTF.

This clonotype has more than one count but fewer than ten. This chain connects TRBV24-1 to TRBJ2-3; no firm D call. This CDR3 is built from 15 residues. Trimming removed 4 bases at V and 1 base at J, with 11 bases between. In germline, CDR1 is KGHDR, CDR2 SFDVKD. Here the CDR3 reads CATSDLGRGTDTQYF. CDR3 in DNA: TGTGCCACCAGTGACCTCGGACGGGGCACAGATACGCAGTATTTT.

This clonotype was seen more than once but under ten times. This rearrangement joins TRBV5-1 to TRBJ2-1, with 7 bases aligning to TRBD2. The CDR3 sequence is 15 residues long. Germline CDR1 is SGHRS and CDR2 is YFSETQ. J gave up 4 bases and V 3 bases, and 7 bases lay outside the gene matches. The CDR3 region has the DNA TGCGCCAGCAGCTCCACTAGCGAGAGTTACAATGAGCAGTTCTTC. Its translation: CASSSTSESYNEQFF.